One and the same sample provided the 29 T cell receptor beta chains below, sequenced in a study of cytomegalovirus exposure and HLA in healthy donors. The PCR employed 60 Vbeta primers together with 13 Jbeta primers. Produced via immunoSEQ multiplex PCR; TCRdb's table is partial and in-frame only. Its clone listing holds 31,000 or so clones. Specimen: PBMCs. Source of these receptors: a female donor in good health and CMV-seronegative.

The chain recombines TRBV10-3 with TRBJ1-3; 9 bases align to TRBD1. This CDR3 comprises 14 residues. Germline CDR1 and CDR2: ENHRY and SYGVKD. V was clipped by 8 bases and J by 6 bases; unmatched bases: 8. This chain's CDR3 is CAIDSGQGPNTIYF. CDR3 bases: TGTGCCATCGATTCGGGACAGGGACCAAACACCATATATTTT.

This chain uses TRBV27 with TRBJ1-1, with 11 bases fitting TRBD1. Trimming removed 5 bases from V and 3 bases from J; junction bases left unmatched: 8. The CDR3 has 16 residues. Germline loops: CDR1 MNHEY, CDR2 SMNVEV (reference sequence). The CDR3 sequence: CASSTLGQGVDTEAFF. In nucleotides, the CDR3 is TGTGCCAGCAGTACCTTGGGACAGGGGGTTGACACTGAAGCTTTCTTT.

The CDR3, as DNA: TGTGCCAGCAGCCGTACTCCGGGACTAGCGGGGCGAGGAGAGACCCAGTACTTC. It specifies CASSRTPGLAGRGETQYF. This sequence joins TRBV27 and TRBJ2-5, with 13 nucleotides matching TRBD2. The CDR3 has 18 amino acids. Germline CDR1 reads MNHEY; CDR2 reads SMNVEV (reference sequence). The V and J ends lost 6 bases and 4 bases, in that order; junction bases with no gene match: 14.

The CDR3 coding sequence is TGCAGTGCCTCGGGAGGCTATGGCTACACCTTC. Protein product: CSASGGYGYTF. The rearrangement uses TRBV20-1 and TRBJ1-2; D call uncertain. Germline CDR1 DFQATT, CDR2 SNEGSKA (reference sequence). The ends were cut back, 6 bases at V and 4 bases at J, with 9 bases in the middle. The CDR3 sequence is 11 residues long.

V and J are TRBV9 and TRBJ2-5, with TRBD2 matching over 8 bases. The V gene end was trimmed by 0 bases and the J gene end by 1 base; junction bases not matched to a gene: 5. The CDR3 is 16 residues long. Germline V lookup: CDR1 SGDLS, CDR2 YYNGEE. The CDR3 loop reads CASSVGAGGLQETQYF. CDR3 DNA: TGTGCCAGCAGCGTAGGGGCGGGGGGCCTCCAAGAGACCCAGTACTTC.

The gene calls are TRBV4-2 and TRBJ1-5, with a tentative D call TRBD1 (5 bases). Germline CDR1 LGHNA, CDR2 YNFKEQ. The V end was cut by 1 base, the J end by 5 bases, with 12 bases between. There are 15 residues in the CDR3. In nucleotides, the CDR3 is TGTGCCAGCAGCCAAGCAGGGTATCAGGATCAGCCCCAGCATTTT. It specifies CASSQAGYQDQPQHF.

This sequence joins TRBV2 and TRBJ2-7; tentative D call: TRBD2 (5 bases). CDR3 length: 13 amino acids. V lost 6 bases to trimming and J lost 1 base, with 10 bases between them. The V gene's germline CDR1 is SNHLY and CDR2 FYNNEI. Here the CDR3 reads CASRAGPSYEQYF. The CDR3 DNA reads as TGTGCCAGCAGGGCGGGTCCTTCCTACGAGCAGTACTTC.

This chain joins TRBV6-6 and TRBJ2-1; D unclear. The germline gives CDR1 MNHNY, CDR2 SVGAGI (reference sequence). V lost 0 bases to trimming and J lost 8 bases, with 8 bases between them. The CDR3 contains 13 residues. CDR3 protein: CASSYSRVHEQFF. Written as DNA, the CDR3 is TGTGCCAGCAGTTACTCTCGCGTCCATGAGCAGTTCTTC.

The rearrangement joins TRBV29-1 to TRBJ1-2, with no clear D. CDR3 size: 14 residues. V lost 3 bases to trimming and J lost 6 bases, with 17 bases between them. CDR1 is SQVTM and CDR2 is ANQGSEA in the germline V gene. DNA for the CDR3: TGCAGCGTTGAGGCGCCGGCCAGAGGTGATGGCTACACCTTC. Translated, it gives CSVEAPARGDGYTF.

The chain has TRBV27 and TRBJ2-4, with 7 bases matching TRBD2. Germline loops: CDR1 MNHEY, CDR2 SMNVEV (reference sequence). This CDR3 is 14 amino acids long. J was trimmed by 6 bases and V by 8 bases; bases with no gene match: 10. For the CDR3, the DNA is TGTGCCAGCGGTAAATTGGGCGGGGGAAACATTCAGTACTTC. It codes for CASGKLGGGNIQYF.

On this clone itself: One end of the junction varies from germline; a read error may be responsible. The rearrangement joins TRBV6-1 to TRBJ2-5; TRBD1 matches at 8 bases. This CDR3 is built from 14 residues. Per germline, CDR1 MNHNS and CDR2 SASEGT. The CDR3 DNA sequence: TGTACCAGCATACCGGACAGGGTTGGGGAGACCCAGTACTTC. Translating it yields CTSIPDRVGETQYF.

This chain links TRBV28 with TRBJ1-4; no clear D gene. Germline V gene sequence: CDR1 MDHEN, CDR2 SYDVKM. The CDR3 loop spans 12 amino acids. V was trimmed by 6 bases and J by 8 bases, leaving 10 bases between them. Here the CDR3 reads CASRFDQEKLFF. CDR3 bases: TGTGCCAGCAGGTTCGATCAGGAAAAACTGTTTTTT.

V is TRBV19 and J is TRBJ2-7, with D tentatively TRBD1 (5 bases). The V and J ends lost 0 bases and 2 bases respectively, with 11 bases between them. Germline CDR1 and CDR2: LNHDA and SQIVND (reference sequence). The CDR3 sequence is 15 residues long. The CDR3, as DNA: TGTGCCAGTAGTATAGATCACAGGCACGCCTACGAGCAGTACTTC. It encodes CASSIDHRHAYEQYF.

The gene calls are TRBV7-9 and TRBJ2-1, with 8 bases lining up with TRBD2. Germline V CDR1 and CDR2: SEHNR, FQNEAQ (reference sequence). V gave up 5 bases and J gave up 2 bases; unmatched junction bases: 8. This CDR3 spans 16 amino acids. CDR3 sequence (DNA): TGTGCCAGCAGCGGCAAAGACGGGGGGGCCTACAATGAGCAGTTCTTC. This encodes CASSGKDGGAYNEQFF.

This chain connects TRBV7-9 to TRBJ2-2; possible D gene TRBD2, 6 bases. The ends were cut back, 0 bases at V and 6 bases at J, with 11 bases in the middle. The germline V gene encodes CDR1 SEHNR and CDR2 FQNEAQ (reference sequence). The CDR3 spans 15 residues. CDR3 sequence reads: CASSLAGGKAGELFF. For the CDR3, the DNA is TGTGCCAGCAGCTTAGCGGGGGGTAAAGCCGGGGAGCTGTTTTTT.

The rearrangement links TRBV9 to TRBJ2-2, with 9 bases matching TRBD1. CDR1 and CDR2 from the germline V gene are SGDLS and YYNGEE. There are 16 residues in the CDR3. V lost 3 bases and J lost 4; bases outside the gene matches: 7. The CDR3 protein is CASSGNTGGSTGELFF. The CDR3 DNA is TGTGCCAGCAGCGGAAACACAGGGGGCAGCACCGGGGAGCTGTTTTTT.

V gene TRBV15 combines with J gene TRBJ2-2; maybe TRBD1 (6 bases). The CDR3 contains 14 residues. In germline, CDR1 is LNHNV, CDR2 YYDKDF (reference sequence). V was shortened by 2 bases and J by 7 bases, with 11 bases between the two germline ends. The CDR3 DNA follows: TGTGCCACCAGCAGAAAACAGGGTGTCGGGGAGCTGTTTTTT. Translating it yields CATSRKQGVGELFF.

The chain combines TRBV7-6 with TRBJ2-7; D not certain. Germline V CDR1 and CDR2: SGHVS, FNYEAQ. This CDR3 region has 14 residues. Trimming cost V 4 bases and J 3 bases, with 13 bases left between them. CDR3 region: CASSSETGGYEQYF. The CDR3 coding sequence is TGTGCCAGCAGCTCGGAGACCGGTGGCTACGAGCAGTACTTC.

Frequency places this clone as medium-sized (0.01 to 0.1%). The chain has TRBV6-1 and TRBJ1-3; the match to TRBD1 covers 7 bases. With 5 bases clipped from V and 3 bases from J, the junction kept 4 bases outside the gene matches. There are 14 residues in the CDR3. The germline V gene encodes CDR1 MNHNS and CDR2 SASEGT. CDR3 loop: CASSRQGDGNTIYF. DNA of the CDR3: TGTGCCAGCAGTAGACAGGGAGATGGAAACACCATATATTTT.

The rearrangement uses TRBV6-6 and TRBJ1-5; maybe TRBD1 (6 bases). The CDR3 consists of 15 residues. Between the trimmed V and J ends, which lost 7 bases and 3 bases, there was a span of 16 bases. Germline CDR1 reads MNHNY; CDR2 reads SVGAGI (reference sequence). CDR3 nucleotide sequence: TGTGCCAGCACCAGGGGAAGGGAGATCAATCAGCCCCAGCATTTT. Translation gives CASTRGREINQPQHF.

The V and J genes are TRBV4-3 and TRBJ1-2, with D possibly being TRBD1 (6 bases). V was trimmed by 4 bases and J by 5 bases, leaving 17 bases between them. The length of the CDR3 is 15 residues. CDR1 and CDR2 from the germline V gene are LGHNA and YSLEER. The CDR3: CASSPQGGGIYGYTF. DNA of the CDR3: TGCGCCAGCAGCCCCCAAGGCGGGGGCATATATGGCTACACCTTC.

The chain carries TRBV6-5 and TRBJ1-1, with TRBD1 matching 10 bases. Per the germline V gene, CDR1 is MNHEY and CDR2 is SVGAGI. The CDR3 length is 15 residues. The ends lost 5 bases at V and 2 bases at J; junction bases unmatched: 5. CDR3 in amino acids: CASSHRDRGNTEAFF. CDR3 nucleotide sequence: TGTGCCAGCAGTCACCGGGACAGGGGAAACACTGAAGCTTTCTTT.

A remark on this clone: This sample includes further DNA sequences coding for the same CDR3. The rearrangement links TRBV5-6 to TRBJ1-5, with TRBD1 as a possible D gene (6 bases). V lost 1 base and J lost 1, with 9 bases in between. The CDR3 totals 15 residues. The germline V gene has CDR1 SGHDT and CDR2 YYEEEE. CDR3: CASSLRGASNQPQHF. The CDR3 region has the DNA TGTGCCAGCAGCTTGCGGGGGGCCAGCAATCAGCCCCAGCATTTT.

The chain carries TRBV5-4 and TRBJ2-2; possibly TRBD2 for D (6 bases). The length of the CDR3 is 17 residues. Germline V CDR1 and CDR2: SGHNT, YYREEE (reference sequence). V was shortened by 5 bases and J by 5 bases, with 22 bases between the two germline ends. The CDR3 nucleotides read TGTGCCAGCAGGTCCTCCCCTTCGGGGGAGTTAACCGGGGAGCTGTTTTTT. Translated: CASRSSPSGELTGELFF.

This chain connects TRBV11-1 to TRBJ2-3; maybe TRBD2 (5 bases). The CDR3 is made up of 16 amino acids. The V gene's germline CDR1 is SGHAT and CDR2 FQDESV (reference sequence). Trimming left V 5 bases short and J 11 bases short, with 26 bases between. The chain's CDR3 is CASSPPVRLLGGMQYF. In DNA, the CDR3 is TGTGCCAGCAGCCCCCCGGTTCGGCTCCTAGGAGGTATGCAGTATTTT.

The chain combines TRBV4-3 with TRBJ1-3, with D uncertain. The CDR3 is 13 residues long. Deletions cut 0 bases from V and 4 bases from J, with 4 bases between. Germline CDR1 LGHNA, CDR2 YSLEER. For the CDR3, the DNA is TGCGCCAGCAGCCAAGAACGGGGAAACACCATATATTTT. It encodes CASSQERGNTIYF.

The CDR3 DNA reads TGTGCCAGCAGCTTAGTCCTCGGGACAGGGCCTTGGGGTGAGCAGTTCTTC. It specifies CASSLVLGTGPWGEQFF. V is TRBV11-1 and J is TRBJ2-1; 9 bases match TRBD1. This CDR3 comprises 17 residues. Unmatched junction bases numbered 13, after V lost 1 base and J lost 9 bases. CDR1 SGHAT and CDR2 FQDESV come from the germline V gene (reference sequence).

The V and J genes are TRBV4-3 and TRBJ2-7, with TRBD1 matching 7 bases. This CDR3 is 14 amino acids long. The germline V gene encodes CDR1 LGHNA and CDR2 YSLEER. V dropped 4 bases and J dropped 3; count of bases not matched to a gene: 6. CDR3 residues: CASSPEGGFYEQYF. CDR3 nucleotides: TGCGCCAGCAGCCCCGAAGGGGGCTTCTACGAGCAGTACTTC.

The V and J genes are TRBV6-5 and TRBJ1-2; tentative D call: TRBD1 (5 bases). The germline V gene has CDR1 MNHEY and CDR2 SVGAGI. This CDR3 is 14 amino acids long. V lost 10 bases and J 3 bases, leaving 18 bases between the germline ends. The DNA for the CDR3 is TGTGCCAAGCAGCTGGGGCGCAGGTACTATGGCTACACCTTC. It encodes CAKQLGRRYYGYTF.